Detailed here is one T cell receptor beta chain. The ends were cut back, 7 bases at V and 6 bases at J, with 19 bases in the middle. There are 15 residues in the CDR3. Germline lookup yields CDR1 MNHEY and CDR2 SMNVEV (reference sequence). Libraries were prepared by immunoSEQ multiplex PCR; TCRdb keeps only in-frame clonotypes and omits some of them. Of approximately 90,000 clones listed, about 93% are singletons. The source of the sample is a study of PD-1 blockade in classical Hodgkin lymphoma. Relapses following autologous stem cell transplantation were seen in all patients, with brentuximab vedotin exposure varying.

The genes are TRBV27 and TRBJ1-5; no definite D call. The TCR comes from a human donor with classical Hodgkin lymphoma. Sequences were derived from peripheral blood mononuclear cells (PBMCs), sampled before the second cycle of nivolumab. The CDR3 DNA sequence: TGTGCCAGCATCTTTATCTGTGGCCGATGTCAGCCCCAGCATTTT. It specifies CASIFICGRCQPQHF.